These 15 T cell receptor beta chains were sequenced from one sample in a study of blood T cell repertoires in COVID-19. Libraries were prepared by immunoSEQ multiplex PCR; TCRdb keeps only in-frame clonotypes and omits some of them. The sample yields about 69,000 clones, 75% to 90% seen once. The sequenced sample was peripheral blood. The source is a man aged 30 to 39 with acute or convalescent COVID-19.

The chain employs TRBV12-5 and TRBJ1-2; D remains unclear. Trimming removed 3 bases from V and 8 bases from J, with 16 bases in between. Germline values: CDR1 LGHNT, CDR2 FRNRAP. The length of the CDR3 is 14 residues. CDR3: CASGLGPPGGGYTF. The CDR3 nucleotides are TGTGCTAGTGGTTTAGGGCCCCCCGGAGGGGGCTACACCTTC.

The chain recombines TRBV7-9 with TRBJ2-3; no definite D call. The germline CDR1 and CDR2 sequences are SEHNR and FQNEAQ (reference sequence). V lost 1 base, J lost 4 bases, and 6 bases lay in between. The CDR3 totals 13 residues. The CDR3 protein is CASSLDYPDTQYF. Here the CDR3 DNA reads TGTGCCAGCAGCTTAGACTACCCAGATACGCAGTATTTT.

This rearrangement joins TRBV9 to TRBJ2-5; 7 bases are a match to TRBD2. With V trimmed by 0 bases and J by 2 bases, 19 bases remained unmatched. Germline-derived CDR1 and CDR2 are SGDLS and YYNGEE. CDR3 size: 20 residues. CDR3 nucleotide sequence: TGTGCCAGCAGCGTAGGCGAGGGAGTCATTGGCCTAGCGGTTCAAGAGACCCAGTACTTC. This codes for CASSVGEGVIGLAVQETQYF. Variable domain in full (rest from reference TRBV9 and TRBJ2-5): DSGVTQTPKHLITATGQRVTLRCSPRSGDLSVYWYQQSLDQGLQFLIQYYNGEERAKGNILERFSAQQFPDLHSELNLSSLELGDSALYFCASSVGEGVIGLAVQETQYFGPGTRLLVL.

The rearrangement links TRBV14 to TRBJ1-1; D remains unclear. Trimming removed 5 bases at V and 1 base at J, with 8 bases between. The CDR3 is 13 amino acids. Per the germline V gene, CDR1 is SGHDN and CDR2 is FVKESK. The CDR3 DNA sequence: TGTGCCAGCAGCGGGCAACCGAACACTGAAGCTTTCTTT. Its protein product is CASSGQPNTEAFF.

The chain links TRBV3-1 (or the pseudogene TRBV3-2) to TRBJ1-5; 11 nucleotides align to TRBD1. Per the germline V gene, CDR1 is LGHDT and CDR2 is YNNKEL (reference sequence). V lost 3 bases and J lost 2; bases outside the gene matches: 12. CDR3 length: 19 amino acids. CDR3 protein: CASSQGQGGNLLRNQPQHF. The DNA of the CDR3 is TGTGCCAGCAGCCAGGGACAGGGGGGTAACCTATTACGCAATCAGCCCCAGCATTTT.

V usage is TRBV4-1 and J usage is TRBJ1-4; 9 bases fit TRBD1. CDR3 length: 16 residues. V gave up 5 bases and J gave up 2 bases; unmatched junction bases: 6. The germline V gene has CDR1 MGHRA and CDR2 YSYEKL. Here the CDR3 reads CASSSRQGGTNEKLFF. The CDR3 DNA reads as TGCGCCAGCAGCTCAAGACAGGGGGGTACTAATGAAAAACTGTTTTTT.

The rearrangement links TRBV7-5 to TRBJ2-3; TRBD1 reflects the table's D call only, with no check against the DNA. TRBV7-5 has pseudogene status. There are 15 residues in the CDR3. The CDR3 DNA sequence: TGTGCCAGAAGCTTATCCCCCCAGAACACAGATACGCAGTATTTT. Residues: CARSLSPQNTDTQYF.

In DNA form, the CDR3 reads TGTGCCAGCAGCTTAACAGGGGGCTCGAGCACAGATACGCAGTATTTT. Translation gives CASSLTGGSSTDTQYF. The V call is TRBV13, the J call TRBJ2-3; the match to TRBD1 covers 9 bases. The germline gives CDR1 PRHDT, CDR2 FYEKMQ (reference sequence). The CDR3 has 16 amino acids. V was pared by 2 bases and J by 0 bases, with 3 bases of the junction left unmatched.

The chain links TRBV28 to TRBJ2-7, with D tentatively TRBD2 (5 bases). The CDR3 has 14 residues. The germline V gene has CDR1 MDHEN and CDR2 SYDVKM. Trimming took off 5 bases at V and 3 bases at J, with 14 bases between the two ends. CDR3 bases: TGTGCCAGCAGTAGCGGCCAGACCAACTACGAGCAGTACGTC. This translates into CASSSGQTNYEQYV.

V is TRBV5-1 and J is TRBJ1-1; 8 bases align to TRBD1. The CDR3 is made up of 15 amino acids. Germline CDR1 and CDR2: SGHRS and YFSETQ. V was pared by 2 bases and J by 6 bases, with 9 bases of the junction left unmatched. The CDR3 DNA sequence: TGCGCCAGCAGCTTCAACCAGGGGGCGCTTTCTGAAGCTTTCTTT. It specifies CASSFNQGALSEAFF.

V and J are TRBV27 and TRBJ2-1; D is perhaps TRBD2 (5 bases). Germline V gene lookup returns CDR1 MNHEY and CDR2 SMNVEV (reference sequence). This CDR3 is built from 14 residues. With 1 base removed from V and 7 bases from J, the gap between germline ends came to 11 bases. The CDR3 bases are TGTGCCAGCAGTTTATTTTCTTCGGGAAATGAGCAGTTCTTC. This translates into CASSLFSSGNEQFF.

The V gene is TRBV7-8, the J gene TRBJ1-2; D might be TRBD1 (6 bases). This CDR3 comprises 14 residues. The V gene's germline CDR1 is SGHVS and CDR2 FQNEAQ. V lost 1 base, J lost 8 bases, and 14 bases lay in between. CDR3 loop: CASSLDWGRGGYTF. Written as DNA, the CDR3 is TGTGCCAGCAGCTTAGACTGGGGGCGAGGCGGCTACACCTTC.

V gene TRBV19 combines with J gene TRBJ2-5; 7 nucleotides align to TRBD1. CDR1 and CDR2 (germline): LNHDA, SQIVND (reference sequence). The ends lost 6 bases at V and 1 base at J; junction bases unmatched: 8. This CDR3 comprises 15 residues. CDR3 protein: CASSPLRDSQETQYF. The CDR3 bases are TGTGCCAGTAGCCCCCTCCGGGACAGCCAAGAGACCCAGTACTTC.

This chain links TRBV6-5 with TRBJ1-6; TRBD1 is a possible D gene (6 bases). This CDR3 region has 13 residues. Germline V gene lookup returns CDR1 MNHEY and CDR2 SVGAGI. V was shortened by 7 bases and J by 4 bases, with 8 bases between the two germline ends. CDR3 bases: TGTGCCAGCACTCAGGGGTATAATTCACCCCTCCACTTT. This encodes CASTQGYNSPLHF.

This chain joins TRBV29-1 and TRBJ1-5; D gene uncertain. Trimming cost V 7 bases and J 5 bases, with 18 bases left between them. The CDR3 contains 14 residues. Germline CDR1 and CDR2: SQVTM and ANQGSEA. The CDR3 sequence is CSAVEGTIDQPQHF. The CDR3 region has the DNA TGCAGCGCTGTGGAGGGTACTATAGATCAGCCCCAGCATTTT.